Listed below are T cell receptor beta chains from one sample, sequenced in a study of somatic mutations in cytotoxic T cells in rheumatoid arthritis. Generated by immunoSEQ multiplex PCR, the TCRdb table keeps only in-frame clones and is missing some. In the table there are about 18,000 clones, approximately 78% of which are singletons. Sequenced material: CD8+ T cells sorted from blood. These receptors all come from an adult with rheumatoid arthritis. CDR3s include the opening cysteine and the closing phenylalanine or tryptophan. D genes are given only for firm matches. Rows give clone size only sometimes, using once, few, many, or a class for an expanded clone.

clone size,D gene,V gene,J gene,CDR3 protein,CDR3 DNA
.,.,TRBV27,TRBJ2-7,CASSLGDRQGGKYF,TGTGCCAGCAGTTTGGGGGATCGACAGGGAGGGAAATACTTC
.,TRBD2,TRBV2,TRBJ2-1,CASSERPPTSDSYNEQFF,TGTGCCAGCAGTGAAAGACCCCCGACTAGCGACTCCTACAATGAGCAGTTCTTC
once,TRBD1,TRBV4-3,TRBJ2-7,CASSQDFVDPGGLDEQYF,TGCGCCAGCAGCCAAGATTTCGTGGATCCAGGGGGCTTGGACGAGCAGTACTTC
once,TRBD2,TRBV4-3,TRBJ2-2,CASSQAAGLAGFANTGELFF,TGCGCCAGCAGCCAAGCGGCCGGTCTAGCGGGGTTCGCGAACACCGGGGAGCTGTTTTTT
.,.,TRBV30,TRBJ1-2,CAWSDQGYGYTF,TGTGCCTGGAGTGATCAGGGCTATGGCTACACCTTC
.,.,TRBV7-6,TRBJ2-3,CASSLRPPSVTDTQYF,TGTGCCAGCAGCCTCCGACCCCCTTCCGTCACAGATACGCAGTATTTT
.,TRBD2,TRBV29-1,TRBJ2-5,CSVDGTSGHGETQYF,TGCAGCGTTGACGGGACTAGCGGACATGGGGAGACCCAGTACTTC
.,.,TRBV5-5,TRBJ2-7,CASSPNLEQYF,TGTGCCAGCAGCCCCAACCTCGAGCAGTACTTC
.,.,TRBV14,TRBJ2-3,CASGSFGFTDTQYF,TGTGCCAGCGGGTCTTTTGGCTTCACAGATACGCAGTATTTT
.,.,TRBV6-1,TRBJ1-2,CASSEKSTTLVRGYTF,TGTGCCAGCAGTGAAAAGTCTACAACCCTTGTTAGGGGCTACACCTTC
.,.,TRBV5-1,TRBJ2-1,CASSLEWGPNNEQFF,TGCGCCAGCAGCTTGGAGTGGGGGCCAAACAATGAGCAGTTCTTC
.,.,TRBV11-2,TRBJ2-7,CASRTMGVHEQYF,TGTGCCAGCAGGACCATGGGGGTCCACGAGCAGTACTTC
.,TRBD2,TRBV13,TRBJ2-3,CASSSGTSDTQYF,TGTGCCAGCTCTAGCGGGACTAGCGATACGCAGTATTTT
.,TRBD1,TRBV10-2,TRBJ2-1,CASSEDREDYNEQFF,TGCGCCAGCAGTGAGGACAGGGAAGACTACAATGAGCAGTTCTTC
.,.,TRBV21-1,TRBJ1-2,CASSKVRYGRDEENYTF,TGTGCCAGCAGCAAAGTCAGATACGGCAGGGATGAGGAAAACTACACCTTC
once,.,TRBV4-1,TRBJ2-7,CASSHLVGYEQYF,TGCGCCAGCAGCCACCTTGTCGGATACGAGCAGTACTTC
few,TRBD1,TRBV4-3,TRBJ2-3,CASSQGQGATDTQYF,TGCGCCAGCAGCCAAGGACAGGGGGCAACAGATACGCAGTATTTT
once,TRBD1,TRBV7-9,TRBJ1-4,CASSPGAQGEEKLFF,TGTGCCAGCAGCCCAGGGGCCCAGGGGGAGGAAAAACTGTTTTTT
.,TRBD1,TRBV9,TRBJ1-1,CASSEHGTVNTEAFF,TGTGCCAGCAGCGAACACGGGACAGTGAACACTGAAGCTTTCTTT
few,.,TRBV4-1,TRBJ1-2,CASSPRVSGQVANYGYTF,TGCGCCAGCAGCCCCCGAGTTTCGGGACAAGTAGCTAACTATGGCTACACCTTC
once,.,TRBV5-5,TRBJ2-4,CASSLAAAIQYF,TGTGCCAGCAGCTTGGCCGCTGCCATTCAGTACTTC
few,.,TRBV11-3,TRBJ1-1,CASSLGSGAEAFF,TGTGCCAGCAGCTTAGGATCCGGGGCTGAAGCTTTCTTT
.,TRBD1,TRBV9,TRBJ1-1,CASSVDRGKGMNTEAFF,TGTGCCAGCAGCGTCGACAGGGGAAAGGGCATGAACACTGAAGCTTTCTTT
.,TRBD1,TRBV15,TRBJ1-6,CATSRADRVLSPLHF,TGTGCCACCAGCAGAGCGGACAGGGTATTATCACCCCTCCACTTT
.,.,TRBV7-3,TRBJ2-1,CASSEGSNEQFF,TGTGCCAGCAGCGAGGGGTCCAATGAGCAGTTCTTC
few,.,TRBV10-3,TRBJ1-1,CAIRERQENTEAFF,TGTGCCATCAGGGAGAGACAGGAGAACACTGAAGCTTTCTTT
.,TRBD1,TRBV2,TRBJ2-2,CASRGDREGPNTGELFF,TGTGCCAGCAGGGGGGACAGGGAAGGGCCGAACACCGGGGAGCTGTTTTTT
.,.,TRBV4-1,TRBJ2-7,CASSPEASVSYEQYF,TGCGCCAGCAGCCCCGAAGCTAGCGTGAGCTACGAGCAGTACTTC
.,.,TRBV6-5,TRBJ2-1,CASSTGAGSYNEQFF,TGTGCCAGCAGCACGGGAGCTGGCTCCTACAATGAGCAGTTCTTC
large,.,TRBV7-3,TRBJ1-1,CASSLIGTEAFF,TGTGCCAGCAGCTTAATCGGGACCGAAGCTTTCTTT
.,.,TRBV28,TRBJ1-1,CATTDRWNTEAFF,TGTGCCACCACAGACAGGTGGAATACTGAAGCTTTCTTT
.,TRBD1,TRBV6-4,TRBJ1-2,CASSDGQDRGQLGYTF,TGTGCCAGCAGTGACGGTCAGGACAGGGGGCAATTGGGCTACACCTTC
.,.,TRBV5-6,TRBJ1-1,CASSQEGRTMNTEAFF,TGTGCCAGCAGCCAGGAGGGCAGGACCATGAACACTGAAGCTTTCTTT
.,.,TRBV11-2,TRBJ1-1,CASSLDGLGTEAFF,TGTGCCAGCAGCTTAGACGGGCTAGGCACTGAAGCTTTCTTT
.,.,TRBV27,TRBJ2-3,CASSFLPTSTDTQYF,TGTGCCAGCAGTTTTCTTCCGACTAGCACAGATACGCAGTATTTT
.,.,TRBV7-9,TRBJ1-2,CASSPLGFGFGYTF,TGTGCCAGCAGCCCCCTTGGTTTCGGGTTTGGCTACACCTTC
.,.,TRBV4-2,TRBJ2-1,CASSPSREDEQFF,TGTGCCAGCAGCCCCTCCAGGGAGGATGAGCAGTTCTTC
.,TRBD2,TRBV15,TRBJ2-7,CATSRDGGAEQYF,TGTGCCACCAGCAGAGACGGGGGGGCCGAGCAGTACTTC
.,.,TRBV11-2,TRBJ2-7,CASSLALVYEQYF,TGTGCCAGCAGCTTAGCCCTGGTCTACGAGCAGTACTTC
.,.,TRBV7-2,TRBJ2-1,CASSLALYNEQFF,TGTGCCAGCAGCTTAGCACTATACAATGAGCAGTTCTTC
.,TRBD1,TRBV28,TRBJ2-1,CASSFGTVPYNEQFF,TGTGCCAGCAGTTTCGGGACAGTACCCTACAATGAGCAGTTCTTC
.,.,TRBV4-1,TRBJ2-7,CASSQSDHYEQYF,TGCGCCAGCAGCCAATCAGACCACTACGAGCAGTACTTC
.,.,TRBV6-6,TRBJ2-7,CAYGDNYEQYF,TGTGCCTACGGGGACAACTACGAGCAGTACTTC
once,.,TRBV15,TRBJ2-3,CATSFGGIGDTQYF,TGTGCCACCAGCTTCGGCGGGATAGGAGATACGCAGTATTTT
.,.,TRBV4-3,TRBJ2-7,CASSQAEVTPSYEQYF,TGCGCCAGCAGCCAAGCTGAGGTGACGCCGTCCTACGAGCAGTACTTC
.,TRBD2,TRBV9,TRBJ2-1,CASSVGRATYNEQFF,TGTGCCAGCAGCGTCGGGAGGGCCACGTACAATGAGCAGTTCTTC
.,.,TRBV4-2,TRBJ1-5,CASSQSVTSNQPQHF,TGTGCCAGCAGCCAAAGTGTGACTAGCAATCAGCCCCAGCATTTT
.,.,TRBV19,TRBJ1-5,CASSVVRSDQPQHF,TGTGCCAGTAGTGTGGTGAGGTCCGATCAGCCCCAGCATTTT
few,TRBD2,TRBV7-3,TRBJ2-2,CASSPILIAGGPGTGELFF,TGTGCCAGCAGCCCGATTTTAATAGCGGGAGGGCCGGGGACCGGGGAGCTGTTTTTT
.,.,TRBV25-1,TRBJ2-1,CASRIGPEQFF,TGTGCCAGCAGGATTGGGCCTGAGCAGTTCTTC
.,.,TRBV4-3,TRBJ2-1,CASSPLGGRNEQFF,TGCGCCAGCAGCCCCCTTGGTGGTCGGAATGAGCAGTTCTTC
few,.,TRBV4-3,TRBJ1-2,CASSQEMASNYGYTF,TGCGCCAGCAGCCAAGAGATGGCCTCCAACTATGGCTACACCTTC
.,.,TRBV6-1,TRBJ1-2,CASSEEANYGYTF,TGTGCCAGCAGTGAAGAGGCCAACTATGGCTACACCTTC
.,.,TRBV6-4,TRBJ2-2,CASSDGTDTGELFF,TGTGCCAGCAGTGATGGGACTGACACCGGGGAGCTGTTTTTT
.,TRBD1,TRBV7-9,TRBJ1-2,CASSAPGQGANGYTF,TGTGCCAGCAGTGCACCGGGACAGGGGGCTAATGGCTACACCTTC